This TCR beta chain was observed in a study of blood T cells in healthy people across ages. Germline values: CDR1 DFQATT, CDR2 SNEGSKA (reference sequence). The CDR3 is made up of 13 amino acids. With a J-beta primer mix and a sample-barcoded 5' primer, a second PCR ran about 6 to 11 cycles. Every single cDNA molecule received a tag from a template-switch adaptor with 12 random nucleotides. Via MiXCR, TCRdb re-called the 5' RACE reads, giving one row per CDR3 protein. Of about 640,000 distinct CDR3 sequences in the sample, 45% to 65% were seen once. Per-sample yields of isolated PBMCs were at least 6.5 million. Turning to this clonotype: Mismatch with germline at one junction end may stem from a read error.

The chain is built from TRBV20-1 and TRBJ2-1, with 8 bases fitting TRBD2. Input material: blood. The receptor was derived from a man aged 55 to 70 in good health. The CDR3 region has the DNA TGCAGTGCCCCACCGCCGGGGGGGAATGGGCAGTTCTTC. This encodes CSAPPPGGNGQFF.